This TCR beta chain was sequenced in a study of neurological immune-mediated disorders. General study findings and limits: HTLV-1-associated myelopathy displayed the greatest TCR clonal expansion, and multiple sclerosis exhibited the smallest, lower than that of healthy controls.

The time point here: longitudinal time-point 3. Unsorted libraries were prepared from 2 million PBMCs that had been stored at -80 C. About this clonotype itself: Its antigen is undetermined.

Germline trimming cut 5 bases from V and 3 bases from J; bases unmatched to any gene: 7. The CDR3 is made up of 14 amino acids. CDR1 SGHRS and CDR2 YFSETQ come from the germline V gene. Sequencing runs each yielded over 190 million TCR-beta sequences from 15-18 subjects. One entry per CDR3 protein results from TCRdb running MiXCR on the 5' RACE reads. This repertoire shows roughly 48,000 distinct CDR3 sequences, approximately 11% found once; its top ten account for roughly 10%. This sequence originates from a male donor with HTLV-1-associated myelopathy (HAM/TSP). Sequencing was done on a sample of PBMCs. This sequence joins TRBV5-1 and TRBJ1-1, with 7 bases that match TRBD1. The DNA for the CDR3 is TGCGCCAGCAGATCCGTTACAGGGGACACTGAAGCTTTCTTT. This encodes CASRSVTGDTEAFF.